Listed below are T cell receptor beta chains from one sample, sequenced in a study of blood T cell repertoires in COVID-19. TCRdb's table, derived via immunoSEQ multiplex PCR, lists solely in-frame clones and lacks some. The data show about 99,000 clones, with approximately 83% seen just once and 3.3% held by the top ten. Sequences were obtained from peripheral blood. The receptor set was obtained from a woman over 75 with active or convalescent COVID-19. The CDR3 runs from the conserved cysteine through the conserved F or W. The D gene is left open where the match is weak. Where a row states a size, it is once, few, many or the class of an expanded clone; other rows omit it.

D,size,J,V,DNA,CDR3
.,.,TRBJ2-1,TRBV15,TGTGCCACCAGCAGAGAAGTCGTTATGTCCGGAGGTAGCTCCTACAATGAGCAGTTCTTC,CATSREVVMSGGSSYNEQFF
.,once,TRBJ1-5,TRBV27,TGTGCCAGCAGTTTAGAGGGATCCAACAATCAGCCCCAGCATTTT,CASSLEGSNNQPQHF
.,.,TRBJ1-2,TRBV5-1,TGCGCCAGCAGCTTGGGCGAAGGGGATGGCTACACCTTC,CASSLGEGDGYTF
.,.,TRBJ2-5,TRBV30,TGTGCCTGGTCCGGGAAGAACCAAGAGACCCAGTACTTC,CAWSGKNQETQYF
.,.,TRBJ1-1,TRBV18,TGTGCCAGCTCACCACTCTCAATTGGGGGCAGGGCCACTGAAGCTTTCTTT,CASSPLSIGGRATEAFF
TRBD2,once,TRBJ2-7,TRBV2,TGTGCCAGCAGTGAAGCGCGGGAGCCTTACGAGCAGTACTTC,CASSEAREPYEQYF
TRBD1,once,TRBJ1-2,TRBV30,TGTGCCTGGAGGATTCCCGGGACAGCAAATGGCTACACCTTC,CAWRIPGTANGYTF
.,.,TRBJ2-1,TRBV5-1,TGCGCCAGCACGGGTATTCTTTCCAATGAGCAGTTCTTC,CASTGILSNEQFF
TRBD2,.,TRBJ2-1,TRBV19,TGTGCCAGTAAACGGACTAGCGGGGGGAGCTCCTACAATGAGCAGTTCTTC,CASKRTSGGSSYNEQFF
.,.,TRBJ1-2,TRBV25-1,TGTGCCAGCAGTGAATGGTGGGGGGGAACGACCTCCTATGGCTACACCTTC,CASSEWWGGTTSYGYTF
.,.,TRBJ1-2,TRBV27,TGTGCCAGCAGTTTACAGGGTGGCGGCTACACCTTC,CASSLQGGGYTF
TRBD2,.,TRBJ2-5,TRBV6-1,TGTGCCAGCAGTACCCCGGGGGGGATCGGGACCCAGTACTTC,CASSTPGGIGTQYF
TRBD1,few,TRBJ2-7,TRBV28,TGTGCCAGCAGTTCCTCCGACAGGGGGAAGTACTTC,CASSSSDRGKYF
TRBD1,.,TRBJ2-7,TRBV28,TGTGCCAGCGGACAGGGGGCGTCCTACGAGCAGTACTTC,CASGQGASYEQYF
.,once,TRBJ1-6,TRBV19,TGTGCCAGTAGTAGGGGGGGCCAGACATCCTCCCCACCCCTCCACTTT,CASSRGGQTSSPPLHF
.,.,TRBJ1-2,TRBV4-1,TGCGCCAGCAGCCTAACTGCGACAGTTCCTACTAACTATGGCTACACCTTC,CASSLTATVPTNYGYTF